The 4 T cell receptor beta chains reported below all come from one sample, sequenced in a study of T-cell memory formation after mild COVID-19. MiXCR, run by TCRdb on the 5' RACE reads, gives a single entry per CDR3 protein. The profile covers approximately 450,000 distinct CDR3 sequences, with over 15% appearing a single time and 9% to 15% taken by the ten largest. The source material was PBMCs or a T cell subset sorted from them (not recorded which). These receptors were taken from an adult woman who had mild COVID-19 (a few samples of this study predate the infection). Cell type and time point are not known.

This clonotype was seen only a few times. V and J are TRBV13 and TRBJ1-5; D gene uncertain. The ends were cut back, 0 bases at V and 4 bases at J, with 7 bases in the middle. This CDR3 region has 14 residues. CDR1 PRHDT and CDR2 FYEKMQ come from the germline V gene (reference sequence). CDR3 sequence reads: CASSLGRRNQPQHF. The CDR3 coding sequence is TGTGCCAGCAGCTTAGGCAGGCGTAATCAGCCCCAGCATTTT.

The gene calls are TRBV2 and TRBJ2-1; D is perhaps TRBD1 or TRBD2 (7 bases each). V lost 2 bases and J lost 8, with 25 bases in between. The germline gives CDR1 SNHLY, CDR2 FYNNEI. The CDR3 has 18 residues. The CDR3: CASSERSTGFRGGHEQFF. The CDR3 DNA sequence: TGTGCCAGCAGTGAAAGGTCGACAGGGTTTAGGGGAGGGCATGAGCAGTTCTTC.

This clonotype was seen a few times. This chain connects TRBV4-1 to TRBJ2-3, with a weak D call TRBD1 (5 bases). V was clipped by 4 bases and J by 0 bases, with 8 bases between them. This CDR3 comprises 14 residues. Germline V gene sequence: CDR1 MGHRA, CDR2 YSYEKL. CDR3 region: CASSLGESTDTQYF. The CDR3 nucleotides read TGCGCCAGCAGCCTAGGGGAAAGCACAGATACGCAGTATTTT.

This clonotype was counted a few times. This chain joins TRBV20-1 and TRBJ2-1; D gene uncertain. V was trimmed by 5 bases and J by 0 bases, leaving 11 bases between them. The CDR3 loop spans 14 amino acids. Germline assignment: CDR1 DFQATT and CDR2 SNEGSKA (reference sequence). The CDR3 sequence is CSARGLSSYNEQFF. CDR3 nucleotides: TGCAGTGCTCGTGGTTTAAGCTCCTACAATGAGCAGTTCTTC.